The rows below give T cell receptor beta chains drawn from one sample of a study of blood T cell repertoires in COVID-19. Generated by immunoSEQ multiplex PCR, the TCRdb table keeps only in-frame clones and is missing some. There are approximately 380,000 clones in the sample; 91% occur only once, and 0.8% to 0.9% lies in the top ten. Sequenced: PBMCs or T cells enriched from blood (not recorded which). The source of these receptors is a woman aged 35 to 49 who had been exposed to COVID-19. Each CDR3 is given with its conserved first and last residue. The D gene is left open where the match is weak. Size tells how often a clone was seen (once, few, many) or the class of an expanded clone, and some rows leave it out.

>NA|TRBJ2-7|NA|TRBV10-2
TGCGCCAGCAGTTCGGGAAGAGGCTACGAGCAGTACTTC
CASSSGRGYEQYF
>TRBD1|TRBJ1-1|once|TRBV29-1
TGCAGCGTCTTGACAGGGGGCACTGAAGCTTTCTTT
CSVLTGGTEAFF
>NA|TRBJ1-2|NA|TRBV6-5
TGTGCCAGCAGCCGGACAGCGAGCTATGGCTACACCTTC
CASSRTASYGYTF
>NA|TRBJ1-5|NA|TRBV12-3/TRBV12-4
TGTGCCAGCAGTTGGAGGGAATATCAGCCCCAGCATTTT
CASSWREYQPQHF
>NA|TRBJ2-2|NA|TRBV12-5
TGTGCTAGTGGTTTGGTCAGACAGGGGGAGCTGTTTTTT
CASGLVRQGELFF
>NA|TRBJ1-5|NA|TRBV5-5
TGTGCCAGCAGCTACGGACAGAACAATCAGCCCCAGCATTTT
CASSYGQNNQPQHF
>TRBD1|TRBJ1-2|once|TRBV19
TGTGCCAGCCAGGGGGCGGGGGTCTATGGCTACACCTTC
CASQGAGVYGYTF
>TRBD1|TRBJ1-1|NA|TRBV5-1
TGCGCCAGCAAACCGGGACAGGGTTTCACTGAAGCTTTCTTT
CASKPGQGFTEAFF
>NA|TRBJ1-2|NA|TRBV27
TGTGCCAGCAGTTTATCCGCGGACTATGGCTACACCTTC
CASSLSADYGYTF
>NA|TRBJ1-1|few|TRBV11-3
TGTGCCAGCAGCCCAACGACAGGGAACACTGAAGCTTTCTTT
CASSPTTGNTEAFF